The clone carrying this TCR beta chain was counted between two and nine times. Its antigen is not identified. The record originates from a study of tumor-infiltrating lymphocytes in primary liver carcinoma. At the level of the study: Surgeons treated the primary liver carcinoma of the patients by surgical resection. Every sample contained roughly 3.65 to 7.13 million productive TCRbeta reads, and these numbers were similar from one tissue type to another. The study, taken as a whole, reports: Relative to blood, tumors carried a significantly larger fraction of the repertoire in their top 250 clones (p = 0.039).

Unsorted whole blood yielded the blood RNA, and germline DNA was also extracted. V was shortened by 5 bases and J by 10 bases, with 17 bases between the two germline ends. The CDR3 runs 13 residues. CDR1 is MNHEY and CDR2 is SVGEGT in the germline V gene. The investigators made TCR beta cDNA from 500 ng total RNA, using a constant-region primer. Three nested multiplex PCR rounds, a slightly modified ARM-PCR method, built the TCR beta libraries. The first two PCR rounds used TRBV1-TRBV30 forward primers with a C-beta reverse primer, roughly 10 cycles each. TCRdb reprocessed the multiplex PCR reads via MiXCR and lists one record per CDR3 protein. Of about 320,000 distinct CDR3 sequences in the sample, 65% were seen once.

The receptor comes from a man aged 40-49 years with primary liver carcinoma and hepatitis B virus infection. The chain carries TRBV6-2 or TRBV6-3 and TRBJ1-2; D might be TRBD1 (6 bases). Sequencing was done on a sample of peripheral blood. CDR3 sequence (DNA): TGTGCCAGCAGTCAAACACAGGGATACGACTACACCTTC. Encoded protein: CASSQTQGYDYTF.